These 8 T cell receptor beta chains share one sample of origin, sequenced in a study of T cells after yellow fever vaccination. From the 5' RACE reads, TCRdb called clonotypes with MiXCR, one entry per CDR3 protein. Of a few hundred thousand distinct CDR3 sequences detected, 9.5% to 13% appear once; the ten largest clones hold about 17%. The specimen was PBMCs, collected on the day of the first yellow fever vaccination. The receptors were sampled from a man aged 18 to 29 who received the YFV17D yellow fever vaccine.

The rearrangement uses TRBV7-2 and TRBJ2-5, with 11 bases fitting TRBD2. Germline V gene data show CDR1 as SGHTA and CDR2 as FQGNSA. The CDR3 totals 16 residues. J was trimmed by 4 bases and V by 5 bases; bases with no gene match: 9. The CDR3 DNA follows: TGTGCCAGCAGCATAAGACTAGCGGGGTTCGGAGAGACCCAGTACTTC. Encoded protein: CASSIRLAGFGETQYF.

This clonotype was found a few times. A read error may produce the germline difference seen at one junction end. The rearrangement joins TRBV7-7 to TRBJ2-2, with D perhaps assigned TRBD1 or TRBD2 (5 bases each). The CDR3 has 17 residues. Looked up from germline, CDR1 is SSHAT and CDR2 is FNYEAQ (reference sequence). The CDR3 DNA follows: TGTGCTAGCAGCTTAGCGCTGTGGGGGTTCGACACCGGGGAGCTGTTTTTT. It is translated as CASSLALWGFDTGELFF.

In this sample, this clonotype turned up a few times. The V call is TRBV14, the J call TRBJ1-1, with D perhaps matching TRBD1 (5 bases). The CDR3 sequence is 14 residues long. Germline loops: CDR1 SGHDN, CDR2 FVKESK. Trimming removed 4 bases from V and 4 bases from J, with 13 bases in between. For the CDR3, the DNA is TGTGCCAGCAGCCCTATTAGGGGTGCCACTGAAGCTTTCTTT. It codes for CASSPIRGATEAFF.

This sequence joins TRBV3-1 and TRBJ1-2, with D unresolved. There are 14 residues in the CDR3. V was trimmed by 4 bases and J by 4 bases, leaving 13 bases between them. Germline CDR1 reads LGHDT; CDR2 reads YNNKEL (reference sequence). CDR3 bases: TGTGCCAGCAGCCGGAAAACAAGCACCTATGGCTACACCTTC. This encodes CASSRKTSTYGYTF. The whole variable domain, filled in from reference TRBV3-1 and TRBJ1-2, reads DTAVSQTPKYLVTQMGNDKSIKCEQNLGHDTMYWYKQDSKKFLKIMFSYNNKELIINETVPNRFSPKSPDKAHLNLHINSLELGDSAVYFCASSRKTSTYGYTFGSGTRLTVV.

The J gene is TRBJ2-5, the V gene TRBV7-2, with no clear D. Germline assignment: CDR1 SGHTA and CDR2 FQGNSA. There are 15 residues in the CDR3. With 4 bases removed from V and 0 bases from J, the gap between germline ends came to 12 bases. The CDR3 here is CASSSLMGYQETQYF. CDR3 sequence (DNA): TGTGCCAGCAGCTCACTAATGGGGTACCAAGAGACCCAGTACTTC.

In this sample, this clonotype turned up a few times. The chain's CDR3 is CASSSGLYGYTF. The CDR3 region has the DNA TGTGCCAGCAGCTCAGGGCTCTATGGCTACACCTTC. The J gene is TRBJ1-2, the V gene TRBV6-5, with D possibly TRBD1 on 5 matching bases. Trimming pared 6 bases from V and 4 bases from J, leaving 9 bases between. The CDR3 contains 12 residues. Looked up from germline, CDR1 is MNHEY and CDR2 is SVGAGI.

The rearrangement links TRBV30 to TRBJ1-2; D is uncertain. Germline CDR1 GTSNPN, CDR2 SVGIG (reference sequence). This CDR3 is built from 11 residues. Deletions cut 7 bases from V and 8 bases from J, with 14 bases between. This chain's CDR3 is CASRTGWGYTF. DNA of the CDR3: TGTGCCTCCCGGACCGGGTGGGGCTACACCTTC.

The J gene is TRBJ1-3, the V gene TRBV7-2; 7 bases line up with TRBD1. Germline CDR1 SGHTA, CDR2 FQGNSA. The CDR3 totals 16 residues. After removal of 5 bases from V and 2 bases from J, the junction contained 9 bases not matched to a gene. The CDR3 loop reads CASSRSPGTAGNTIYF. The CDR3 DNA reads as TGTGCCAGCAGCCGATCGCCCGGGACAGCTGGAAACACCATATATTTT.